A single T cell receptor beta chain is shown here with its context. Antigen: not known. These data belong to a study of beta chain features in type 1 diabetes. Study-level findings and limits: Patients with Type 1 diabetes showed moderately but significantly shorter TCRB CDR3s in all four CD4+ subsets.

TCRB transcripts that were expressed got sequenced, as all of the isolated RNA had been reverse transcribed. The table came from immunoSEQ multiplex PCR; TCRdb's copy has only in-frame clones and leaves some out. The data contain approximately 250,000 clones, around 25% of them singletons. Per germline, CDR1 MNHNS and CDR2 SASEGT. This CDR3 is built from 13 residues. Trimming left V 4 bases short and J 10 bases short, with 15 bases between. V and J are TRBV6-1 and TRBJ2-3, with a possible D match to TRBD2 (5 bases). The sequence was collected from a woman in her thirties with type 1 diabetes. The sequencing input was naive CD4+ T cells from blood. This chain's CDR3 is CASSAPTRSAQYF. CDR3 bases: TGTGCCAGCAGTGCCCCTACTAGAAGTGCGCAGTATTTT.